The 16 T cell receptor beta chains listed next were all sequenced from one sample in a study of T-cell reconstitution after alpha-beta-depleted transplantation in children. It was with unique molecular identifiers that the TCRbeta library was prepared. TCRdb independently ran MiXCR on the PCR reads; one entry per CDR3 protein. Seen here are about a million distinct CDR3 sequences, about 29% observed once, and the top ten hold over 25%. Specimen: PBMCs, mostly from graft donor cells, collected 360 days after TCRalphabeta/CD19-depleted stem cell transplant. The receptors derive from a boy less than two years old who had a stem cell transplant for SCID, so the T cells may come from the graft donor.

The genes are TRBV27 and TRBJ2-1, with 7 bases that match TRBD2. CDR1 and CDR2 from the germline V gene are MNHEY and SMNVEV (reference sequence). The trim removed 9 bases at V and 7 bases at J, leaving 6 bases unmatched. The CDR3 length is 12 residues. The DNA of the CDR3 is TGTGCCAGTCGATTGGGGGGGAATGAGCAGTTCTTC. Residues: CASRLGGNEQFF.

The chain is built from TRBV18 and TRBJ1-2; 7 nucleotides agree with TRBD1. J gave up 2 bases and V 6 bases, and 9 bases lay outside the gene matches. Germline lookup yields CDR1 KGHSH and CDR2 LQKENI. The CDR3 spans 15 residues. CDR3 sequence: CASSYEQGLNYGYTF. As DNA, the CDR3 is TGTGCCAGCTCCTACGAACAGGGGCTAAACTATGGCTACACCTTC.

This clonotype was counted only a few times. This sequence joins TRBV5-1 and TRBJ1-1, with D perhaps matching TRBD1 (5 bases). The germline V gene encodes CDR1 SGHRS and CDR2 YFSETQ. This CDR3 spans 14 amino acids. V was trimmed by 0 bases and J by 8 bases, leaving 14 bases between them. CDR3 sequence: CASSLGAGGPEAFF. In DNA, the CDR3 is TGCGCCAGCAGCTTGGGGGCCGGGGGACCCGAAGCTTTCTTT. Variable domain in full (rest from reference TRBV5-1 and TRBJ1-1): KAGVTQTPRYLIKTRGQQVTLSCSPISGHRSVSWYQQTPGQGLQFLFEYFSETQRNKGNFPGRFSGRQFSNSRSEMNVSTLELGDSALYLCASSLGAGGPEAFFGQGTRLTVV.

In its sample, this clonotype was seen a few times. This rearrangement joins TRBV19 to TRBJ2-5; 12 bases agree with TRBD2. The germline V gene has CDR1 LNHDA and CDR2 SQIVND (reference sequence). V lost 7 bases, J lost 5 bases, and 8 bases stayed unmatched. This CDR3 has 15 amino acids. The CDR3 coding sequence is TGTGCCAGTACCCGACTAGCGGGGGATTCGGAGACCCAGTACTTC. This sequence encodes CASTRLAGDSETQYF. Full variable domain (remainder filled in from reference TRBV19 and TRBJ2-5): DGGITQSPKYLFRKEGQNVTLSCEQNLNHDAMYWYRQDPGQGLRLIYYSQIVNDFQKGDIAEGYSVSREKKESFPLTVTSAQKNPTAFYLCASTRLAGDSETQYFGPGTRLLVL.

This chain links TRBV12-3 or TRBV12-4 with TRBJ2-1, with 7 bases identical to TRBD2. This CDR3 region has 15 residues. V was clipped by 5 bases and J by 0 bases; unmatched bases: 4. For the CDR3, the DNA is TGTGCCAGCAGTGCAGCGGGGAGCTCCTACAATGAGCAGTTCTTC. It codes for CASSAAGSSYNEQFF.

V gene TRBV5-1 combines with J gene TRBJ2-3, with 9 bases aligning to TRBD2. V was clipped by 0 bases and J by 4 bases; unmatched bases: 6. Germline CDR1 SGHRS, CDR2 YFSETQ. The CDR3 totals 16 residues. As DNA, the CDR3 is TGCGCCAGCAGCTTGGACGGCGGGGGGGCCGCAGATACGCAGTATTTT. This sequence encodes CASSLDGGGAADTQYF. Using reference TRBV5-1 and TRBJ2-3 for the parts outside the CDR3, the full variable domain is KAGVTQTPRYLIKTRGQQVTLSCSPISGHRSVSWYQQTPGQGLQFLFEYFSETQRNKGNFPGRFSGRQFSNSRSEMNVSTLELGDSALYLCASSLDGGGAADTQYFGPGTRLTVL.

This clonotype was counted only a few times. The chain couples TRBV24-1 to TRBJ2-1, with D tentatively TRBD2 (6 bases). CDR1 is KGHDR and CDR2 is SFDVKD in the germline V gene. V lost 4 bases to trimming and J lost 5 bases, with 11 bases between them. The CDR3 is made up of 14 amino acids. CDR3 protein: CATSESEGNNEQFF. In DNA, the CDR3 is TGTGCCACCAGTGAATCGGAGGGAAACAATGAGCAGTTCTTC.

This clonotype occurred once. This rearrangement joins TRBV25-1 to TRBJ2-7, with TRBD2 identical over 8 bases. J lost 1 base, V lost 6 bases, and 8 bases had no gene match. This CDR3 spans 15 amino acids. Germline CDR1 is MGHDK and CDR2 is SYGVNS. CDR3 coding DNA: TGTGCCAGCAGGCCCTCAGCGGGGGAATCCTACGAGCAGTACTTC. The encoded protein is CASRPSAGESYEQYF.

The chain uses TRBV10-2 and TRBJ2-2; a weak D match, TRBD1 (6 bases). Trimming removed 6 bases from V and 1 base from J, with 9 bases in between. Germline-derived CDR1 and CDR2 are WSHSY and SAAADI. The CDR3 contains 14 residues. Here the CDR3 DNA reads TGCGCCAGCAGACAGGGTAGGAACACCGGGGAGCTGTTTTTT. It translates to CASRQGRNTGELFF.

This clonotype was seen a handful of times. V gene TRBV7-2 combines with J gene TRBJ2-7; 14 bases line up with TRBD2. The CDR3 consists of 16 residues. With 4 bases clipped from V and 4 bases from J, the junction kept 6 bases outside the gene matches. Germline V gene data show CDR1 as SGHTA and CDR2 as FQGNSA. The CDR3, as DNA: TGTGCCAGCAGCTCTAGACTAGCGGGGGGGCGTTACGAGCAGTACTTC. This gives the protein CASSSRLAGGRYEQYF.

This clonotype was observed a handful of times. The chain couples TRBV24-1 to TRBJ2-3; 13 bases line up with TRBD2. With V trimmed by 6 bases and J by 0 bases, 8 bases remained unmatched. The CDR3 sequence is 18 residues long. CDR1 and CDR2 (germline): KGHDR, SFDVKD. CDR3 sequence (DNA): TGTGCCACCAGTTCGGGACTAGCGGGGACCTCTAGCACAGATACGCAGTATTTT. Amino acids: CATSSGLAGTSSTDTQYF.

The chain couples TRBV12-3 or TRBV12-4 to TRBJ1-5; D gene ambiguous. The CDR3 spans 13 residues. V was trimmed by 3 bases and J by 6 bases, leaving 9 bases between them. CDR3 sequence: CASSFTLGQPQHF. CDR3 nucleotides: TGTGCCAGCAGTTTCACCCTGGGTCAGCCCCAGCATTTT.

This clonotype has only one observation. This chain uses TRBV4-1 with TRBJ1-2; D ambiguous. CDR3 length equals 15 residues. Germline lookup yields CDR1 MGHRA and CDR2 YSYEKL. V was trimmed by 1 base and J by 4 bases, leaving 13 bases between them. As DNA, the CDR3 is TGCGCCAGCAGCCAAGGCCGGGTGGGCGGCTATGGCTACACCTTC. This encodes CASSQGRVGGYGYTF.

This clonotype was observed a handful of times. V gene TRBV20-1 combines with J gene TRBJ2-4; 11 nucleotides align to TRBD2. Germline V CDR1 and CDR2: DFQATT, SNEGSKA (reference sequence). The J segment lost 1 base and the V segment lost 1 base, leaving 9 bases of the junction unmatched. This CDR3 is built from 18 residues. This chain's CDR3 is CSARGGLAGGGAKNIQYF. The DNA for the CDR3 is TGCAGTGCTAGAGGGGGGCTAGCGGGGGGTGGGGCCAAAAACATTCAGTACTTC.

The chain employs TRBV4-1 and TRBJ2-3, with TRBD2 matching 11 bases. Germline trimming cut 4 bases from V and 2 bases from J; bases unmatched to any gene: 11. CDR3 size: 18 residues. Germline V gives CDR1 MGHRA, CDR2 YSYEKL. CDR3 sequence (DNA): TGCGCCAGCAGCCCGGCGATTTTACTAGCGGGGGCCACAGATACGCAGTATTTT. As protein: CASSPAILLAGATDTQYF.

This clonotype has just a few counts. The V and J genes are TRBV7-6 and TRBJ1-3, with 7 bases identical to TRBD1. The germline gives CDR1 SGHVS, CDR2 FNYEAQ. CDR3 length equals 15 residues. The V segment lost 3 bases and the J segment 3 bases; nucleotides outside the gene matches: 5. CDR3 nucleotides: TGTGCCAGCAGCTTCGCTGACAGGGTTGGAAACACCATATATTTT. Encoded protein: CASSFADRVGNTIYF.